One and the same sample provided the 27 T cell receptor beta chains below, sequenced in a study of T cells after posttransplantation cyclophosphamide. TCRdb's table, derived via immunoSEQ multiplex PCR, lists solely in-frame clones and lacks some. The sample lists approximately 20,000 clones, 80% to 90% occurring once. Sampled 1 year posttransplant, controls received myeloablative marrow transplants, methotrexate and a calcineurin inhibitor. Source: PBMCs, taken approximately twelve months after allogeneic stem cell transplant with calcineurin inhibitor and methotrexate. These receptor sequences come from a female patient younger than 45 who received an allogeneic stem cell transplant from an unrelated donor, was CMV-positive, and had acute and chronic GVHD. The graft donor may have given rise to some T cells.

The V and J genes are TRBV19 and TRBJ1-1, with TRBD1 identical over 8 bases. The CDR3 length is 13 residues. CDR1 is LNHDA and CDR2 is SQIVND in the germline V gene (reference sequence). V trimming: 5 bases; J trimming: 11 bases; junction bases outside the gene matches: 10. CDR3 in amino acids: CASSLIQGVRAFF. CDR3 bases: TGTGCCAGTAGTTTGATACAGGGGGTGCGGGCTTTCTTT.

This clone was detected only once. This chain connects TRBV30 to TRBJ1-1; 8 nucleotides align to TRBD1. The germline CDR1 and CDR2 sequences are GTSNPN and SVGIG (reference sequence). The V and J ends lost 3 bases and 1 base, in that order; junction bases with no gene match: 7. CDR3 size: 15 residues. The CDR3 protein is CAWSPGQATNTEAFF. The CDR3 DNA is TGTGCCTGGAGCCCGGGACAGGCCACGAACACTGAAGCTTTCTTT.

Only one count was recorded for this clone. V gene TRBV5-6 combines with J gene TRBJ2-7; 7 bases align to TRBD1. The germline V gene has CDR1 SGHDT and CDR2 YYEEEE. Trimming removed 3 bases from V and 2 bases from J; junction bases left unmatched: 11. The length of the CDR3 is 16 residues. The CDR3, as DNA: TGTGCCAGCAGCTCACTTCGCTGGGACAGACCCTACGAGCAGTACGTC. Protein sequence: CASSSLRWDRPYEQYV.

The chain is built from TRBV4-3 and TRBJ1-5; 8 bases are shared with TRBD1. V dropped 0 bases and J dropped 3; count of bases not matched to a gene: 7. The CDR3 sequence is 17 residues long. CDR1 LGHNA and CDR2 YSLEER come from the germline V gene. The CDR3 DNA reads TGCGCCAGCAGCCAAGAAAGTCGGGACAGGCACAATCAGCCCCAGCATTTT. It is translated as CASSQESRDRHNQPQHF.

The rearrangement links TRBV29-1 to TRBJ2-1; 8 nucleotides align to TRBD2. Germline CDR1 SQVTM, CDR2 ANQGSEA. CDR3 length: 13 residues. V gave up 5 bases and J gave up 7 bases; unmatched junction bases: 7. This CDR3 reads CSVSGGRSNEQFF. In DNA form, the CDR3 reads TGCAGCGTTAGCGGGGGCCGATCAAATGAGCAGTTCTTC.

CDR3 in DNA: TGCAGTGGAGACAGGGGAACTGAAGCTTTCTTT. It encodes CSGDRGTEAFF. The V and J genes are TRBV20-1 and TRBJ1-1, with 8 bases fitting TRBD1. The CDR3 is made up of 11 amino acids. From germline, CDR1 is DFQATT and CDR2 SNEGSKA (reference sequence). J gave up 5 bases and V 7 bases, and 3 bases lay outside the gene matches.

This clone showed up just a few times. The chain carries TRBV19 and TRBJ1-6, with unresolved D. The CDR3 consists of 13 residues. Germline CDR1 is LNHDA and CDR2 is SQIVND (reference sequence). Between the trimmed V and J ends, which lost 5 bases and 12 bases, there was a span of 14 bases. The DNA of the CDR3 is TGTGCCAGTAGTCCCGCCCCGGGGAGACCCCTCCACTTT. Its translation is CASSPAPGRPLHF.

J is TRBJ1-6 and V is TRBV27; D unclear. V lost 7 bases to trimming and J lost 8 bases, with 15 bases between them. Germline V CDR1 and CDR2: MNHEY, SMNVEV (reference sequence). The CDR3 loop spans 14 amino acids. The CDR3 reads CASTGFGDDSPLHF. CDR3 DNA: TGTGCCAGCACGGGATTCGGAGATGATTCACCCCTCCACTTT.

V is TRBV9 and J is TRBJ2-1; 9 bases are shared with TRBD1. V was pared by 0 bases and J by 7 bases, with 5 bases of the junction left unmatched. Germline CDR1 and CDR2: SGDLS and YYNGEE. CDR3 length: 15 residues. Here the CDR3 reads CASSVDGQGLNEQFF. In DNA form, the CDR3 reads TGTGCCAGCAGCGTAGACGGACAGGGGCTGAATGAGCAGTTCTTC.

The V and J genes are TRBV18 and TRBJ2-1; TRBD1 is a possible D gene (6 bases). Germline V gene data show CDR1 as KGHSH and CDR2 as LQKENI. CDR3 length: 17 residues. The V and J ends lost 5 bases and 1 base respectively, with 18 bases between them. The CDR3 sequence: CASSSQEWTASYNEQFF. The CDR3 DNA follows: TGTGCCAGCTCATCACAGGAGTGGACAGCTTCCTACAATGAGCAGTTCTTC.

This rearrangement joins TRBV19 to TRBJ1-2, with D possibly TRBD1 on 6 matching bases. This CDR3 contains 15 residues. Germline lookup yields CDR1 LNHDA and CDR2 SQIVND (reference sequence). V lost 3 bases, J lost 4 bases, and 15 bases lay in between. CDR3 nucleotide sequence: TGTGCCAGTAGTATCGGAACAGGGATCTCCTATGGCTACACCTTC. Protein: CASSIGTGISYGYTF.

This chain connects TRBV15 to TRBJ1-1; D possibly corresponds to TRBD1 (6 bases). The germline CDR1 and CDR2 sequences are LNHNV and YYDKDF (reference sequence). The CDR3 loop spans 16 amino acids. Deletions cut 1 base from V and 3 bases from J, with 15 bases between. In DNA form, the CDR3 reads TGTGCCACCAGCAGAGTCCCCCAGACAGGCCACACTGAAGCTTTCTTT. Protein: CATSRVPQTGHTEAFF.

This clone occurred a few times. The chain employs TRBV6-5 and TRBJ2-7; D unclear. V was trimmed by 2 bases and J by 6 bases, leaving 17 bases between them. The CDR3 covers 15 residues. Germline lookup yields CDR1 MNHEY and CDR2 SVGAGI. CDR3 nucleotides: TGTGCCAGCAGTTACACGCTGGGATATAGTAGCGAGCAGTACGTC. Translating gives CASSYTLGYSSEQYV.

This sequence joins TRBV15 and TRBJ2-5; 11 bases line up with TRBD1. CDR3 size: 14 residues. Germline CDR1 reads LNHNV; CDR2 reads YYDKDF (reference sequence). The ends lost 5 bases at V and 4 bases at J; junction bases unmatched: 3. In DNA form, the CDR3 reads TGTGCCACCAGCCCCGGACAGGGGGCAGAGACCCAGTACTTC. Amino acid sequence: CATSPGQGAETQYF.

The chain is built from TRBV2 and TRBJ2-7; D ambiguous. Germline V lookup: CDR1 SNHLY, CDR2 FYNNEI. The CDR3 consists of 13 residues. The ends were cut back, 6 bases at V and 0 bases at J, with 9 bases in the middle. CDR3 protein: CASRIQSSYEQYV. The CDR3 DNA reads as TGTGCCAGCAGGATACAGAGCTCCTACGAGCAGTACGTC.

The V and J genes are TRBV9 and TRBJ1-5; TRBD1 is a possible D gene (6 bases). Trimming left V 3 bases short and J 5 bases short, with 15 bases between. Germline V CDR1 and CDR2: SGDLS, YYNGEE. The CDR3 spans 15 residues. The CDR3 coding sequence is TGTGCCAGCAGCGCAATGGGGGGGGCTTATCAGCCCCAGCATTTT. It is translated as CASSAMGGAYQPQHF.

V and J are TRBV1 and TRBJ1-5; the table's D call, TRBD1, has no DNA check behind it. TRBV1 is labeled a pseudogene. The CDR3 is 16 residues long. CDR3: CTSSRRQPYSNQPQHF. CDR3 DNA sequence: TGCACCAGCAGCCGGAGACAGCCTTATAGCAATCAGCCCCAGCATTTT.

The rearrangement joins TRBV2 to TRBJ2-7; D is unresolved. Trimming cost V 0 bases and J 3 bases, with 12 bases left between them. Per the germline V gene, CDR1 is SNHLY and CDR2 is FYNNEI. The CDR3 length is 15 residues. In nucleotides, the CDR3 is TGTGCCAGCAGTGAAGCCCTCGTGGCTAGCTACGAGCAGTACTTC. Its protein is CASSEALVASYEQYF.

This chain links TRBV5-1 with TRBJ2-3, with D possibly TRBD1 on 6 matching bases. This CDR3 comprises 13 residues. V was pared by 4 bases and J by 5 bases, with 11 bases between. Germline-derived CDR1 and CDR2 are SGHRS and YFSETQ. The CDR3 here is CASSPQGIDTQYF. CDR3 bases: TGCGCCAGCAGCCCACAGGGAATAGATACGCAGTATTTT. Complete variable domain (other parts from reference TRBV5-1 and TRBJ2-3): KAGVTQTPRYLIKTRGQQVTLSCSPISGHRSVSWYQQTPGQGLQFLFEYFSETQRNKGNFPGRFSGRQFSNSRSEMNVSTLELGDSALYLCASSPQGIDTQYFGPGTRLTVL.

Here the CDR3 reads CASSPFTGQGRKNSPLHF. The CDR3 nucleotides read TGTGCCAGCAGCCCATTTACGGGACAGGGAAGGAAGAATTCACCCCTCCACTTT. The V call is TRBV11-2, the J call TRBJ1-6; TRBD1 agrees at 9 bases. V lost 5 bases to trimming and J lost 7 bases; unmatched junction nucleotides: 15. The CDR3 has 18 residues. The germline V gene encodes CDR1 SGHAT and CDR2 FQNNGV.

The chain couples TRBV18 to TRBJ1-1, with TRBD1 matching 10 bases. V trimming: 4 bases; J trimming: 7 bases; junction bases outside the gene matches: 9. Germline V CDR1 and CDR2: KGHSH, LQKENI. The CDR3 is made up of 15 amino acids. The DNA for the CDR3 is TGTGCCAGCTCACGGGTGGGACAGGGGCTCCTTGAAGCTTTCTTT. Translated: CASSRVGQGLLEAFF.

The V gene is TRBV6-6, the J gene TRBJ2-7, with 8 bases that match TRBD2. The V gene's germline CDR1 is MNHNY and CDR2 SVGAGI (reference sequence). Unmatched junction bases numbered 9, after V lost 0 bases and J lost 5 bases. The CDR3 consists of 16 residues. CDR3 DNA: TGTGCCAGCAGTTACTCGAGGGGACTAGGATCTGACGAGCAGTACGTC. Residues: CASSYSRGLGSDEQYV.

The chain employs TRBV5-4 and TRBJ2-2; D possibly corresponds to TRBD2 (6 bases). V gave up 4 bases and J gave up 6 bases, with 19 bases separating them. Per germline, CDR1 SGHNT and CDR2 YYREEE (reference sequence). The CDR3 totals 16 residues. In DNA form, the CDR3 reads TGTGCCAGCAGCCCCCCGGAGGGCCGCGTATCCGGGGAGCTGTTTTTT. Its protein product is CASSPPEGRVSGELFF.

In its sample, this clone was seen once. V gene TRBV7-3 combines with J gene TRBJ2-3; perhaps TRBD2 as D (5 bases). The CDR3 sequence is 13 residues long. Trimming left V 3 bases short and J 5 bases short, with 9 bases between. CDR1 and CDR2 from the germline V gene are SGHTA and FQGTGA. The CDR3 nucleotides read TGTGCCAGCAGCTTCAGCGGTAGAGATACGCAGTATTTT. Its translation: CASSFSGRDTQYF.

Remarks on this clone: At one end, the junction sequence differs from germline, possibly due to a read error. The chain uses TRBV7-7 and TRBJ2-1; D may be TRBD1 (6 bases). CDR1 and CDR2 from the germline V gene are SSHAT and FNYEAQ (reference sequence). This CDR3 has 15 amino acids. The CDR3 DNA reads as TGTGCTAGCAGCGTCGACAGGAGCTCCTACAATGAGCAGTTCTTC. Its protein product is CASSVDRSSYNEQFF.

This chain uses TRBV19 with TRBJ1-2; D is possibly TRBD1 (5 bases). Germline V gives CDR1 LNHDA, CDR2 SQIVND (reference sequence). Trimming left V 4 bases short and J 4 bases short, with 10 bases between. The CDR3 loop spans 13 amino acids. CDR3 in amino acids: CASSNQGGYGYTF. CDR3 in DNA: TGTGCCAGTAGTAACCAGGGTGGCTATGGCTACACCTTC.

The chain recombines TRBV5-6 with TRBJ2-4; TRBD2 is a possible D gene (5 bases). The V gene's germline CDR1 is SGHDT and CDR2 YYEEEE. This CDR3 spans 16 amino acids. Trimming pared 4 bases from V and 0 bases from J, leaving 14 bases between. CDR3 sequence reads: CASSVSRLIAKNIQYF. The DNA of the CDR3 is TGTGCCAGCAGCGTCTCGAGACTAATAGCCAAAAACATTCAGTACTTC. Drawing the rest from reference TRBV5-6 and TRBJ2-4, the complete variable domain is DAGVTQSPTHLIKTRGQQVTLRCSPKSGHDTVSWYQQALGQGPQFIFQYYEEEERQRGNFPDRFSGHQFPNYSSELNVNALLLGDSALYLCASSVSRLIAKNIQYFGAGTRLSVL.